This T cell receptor (beta chain) was identified during a study of OX40 agonist ivuxolimab in advanced cancers. About the research overall: The diagnoses of dose-escalation patients were hepatocellular carcinoma, melanoma, renal cell or head and neck cancer. General study findings and limits: There were also nonresponders showing low normalized T-cell clonal expansion. At doses 0.1 to 3.0 mg/kg, CD4+ and CD8+ clones expanded.

Trimming pared 2 bases from V and 8 bases from J, leaving 9 bases between. Germline loops: CDR1 SGHDN, CDR2 FVKESK. The CDR3 length is 13 residues. Note on this clone: Its cognate antigen is unknown.

Here immunoSEQ multiplex PCR was the method, and the copy in TCRdb shows in-frame clones only, minus some. The sample carries about 65,000 clones, around 87% recorded once. V usage is TRBV14 and J usage is TRBJ1-4, with D possibly being TRBD1 (5 bases). This TCR derives from an adult with an advanced solid tumor such as melanoma, head and neck, liver or kidney cancer. The sample was CD4+ or CD8+ T cells sorted from blood, taken in a trial of the OX40 agonist ivuxolimab. This CDR3 reads CASSQQGGEKLFF. CDR3 nucleotide sequence: TGTGCCAGCAGCCAACAGGGCGGGGAAAAACTGTTTTTT.